The source of this T cell receptor (beta chain) is a study of CDR3 diversity in severe acne (dated by TCRdb to about 2019). The library relied on PCR. The sequencer was an Illumina HiSeq 2000. The public reads were run again by TCRdb, first through fastp at Q25 and then through MiXCR, and only productive beta chains were kept. Records with the same CDR3 protein are collapsed into one entry carrying the most frequent genes and DNA. The sample table holds 100,000 or so distinct CDR3 sequences, of which roughly 51% were seen once. The ten largest make up 9.5% to 15% of the sample. This clonotype was picked up many times. Its recognized antigen is unknown. The input lacks base qualities; no much larger clone sits a single base away. V is trimmed back by 4 bases and J by 4 bases, and the junction contains 7 bases that no gene match accounts for. Looking up the germline V gene yields CDR1 SGHRS and CDR2 YFSETQ. The CDR3 numbers 17 residues from cysteine through phenylalanine. The only DNA kept is the CDR3, 51 bases in frame from the first base.

This TCR came from a male donor with acne. The V and J genes are TRBV5-1 and TRBJ2-1; 14 middle bases align to TRBD2. The source material was blood. The CDR3 is CASSPRLAGGRYNEQFF. The nucleotide sequence is given as TGCGCCAGCAGCCCGAGACTAGCGGGAGGGCGTTACAATGAGCAGTTCTTC.